Sequencing of this T cell receptor (beta chain) was carried out in a study of glioma-infiltrating T cells. Study overall: Glioblastomas were WHO grade IV, sampled at first diagnosis; low-grade were grade II.

Trimming at V came to 1 base and at J to 3 bases, leaving 2 bases not matched to a gene. The V gene's germline CDR1 is LGHDT and CDR2 YNNKEL (reference sequence). This CDR3 has 15 amino acids. The iRepertoire nested amplicon-rescue multiplex PCR amplified TCR alpha and beta CDR3s from RNA. One entry per CDR3 protein, called by TCRdb with MiXCR from the multiplex PCR reads. The repertoire holds a few hundred thousand distinct CDR3 sequences, with 35% to 45% as singletons. This clonotype was sampled from a human donor with low-grade glioma or glioblastoma, undergoing nonglioma brain surgery, or in good health (not recorded which). Sequencing was carried out using glioma tissue, nonneoplastic brain tissue, or PBMCs (not recorded which). This sequence joins TRBV3-1 and TRBJ2-7; the match to TRBD2 covers 11 bases. The CDR3 protein is CASSQGLAGYYEQYF. CDR3 sequence (DNA): TGTGCCAGCAGCCAAGGACTAGCGGGATACTACGAGCAGTACTTC.